The entry that follows covers one T cell receptor beta chain sequence. The antigen remains unidentified. The data were obtained in a study of monozygotic twins with inflammatory bowel disease. Study results and caveats: Compared with healthy twins, IBD patients shared fewer clonotypes with others, especially with disease activity. For repertoire similarity, concordant twins did not differ from discordant twins, possibly because power was limited. IBD patients had lower TCRbeta diversity (inverse Simpson) than healthy co-twins.

TCRdb reprocessed the 5' RACE reads, with one entry per CDR3 protein and no DNA. The table for this sample gives about 200,000 distinct CDR3 sequences. Germline values: CDR1 LGHDT, CDR2 YNNKEL (reference sequence). The CDR3 runs to 14 residues. The V and J genes are TRBV3-1 and TRBJ1-5; the D call of TRBD1 rests on TCRdb alone, since no DNA is present to check it. The origin of this receptor is a human donor with ulcerative colitis or Crohn's disease, or a healthy co-twin of an affected twin (not recorded which). Sequencing was carried out using blood. The CDR3 protein is CASSQDPHGQPQHF. The whole variable domain, remainder taken from reference TRBV3-1 and TRBJ1-5, is DTAVSQTPKYLVTQMGNDKSIKCEQNLGHDTMYWYKQDSKKFLKIMFSYNNKELIINETVPNRFSPKSPDKAHLNLHINSLELGDSAVYFCASSQDPHGQPQHFGDGTRLSIL.